One sample yielded the 2 T cell receptor beta chains listed below, sequenced in a study of blood T cell repertoires in COVID-19 (TCRdb year 2020). Libraries were made using the immunoSEQ multiplex PCR assay. Imported from immuneACCESS, the table was reduced by TCRdb to in-frame sequences with V and J called. These copies leave out some clones; in studies compared against another copy, an unresolved V gene accounts for under half, and the cause of the remainder is not known. This sample gives under 150,000 clones in total; 80% of them show up just once. The ten biggest clones cover about 5% of the sample. Input material: peripheral blood. The receptor source for this set is a woman in her forties or fifties with acute or convalescent COVID-19.

The chain employs TRBV28 and TRBJ1-2; the D gene is possibly TRBD1 (5 bases). CDR1 is MDHEN, CDR2 SYDVKM, per germline. Between the trimmed V and J ends, which lost 3 bases and 4 bases, there was a span of 9 bases. The CDR3 contains 13 residues. CDR3 in DNA: TGTGCCAGCAGTTTTTGGACAAGCTATGGCTACACCTTC. It is translated as CASSFWTSYGYTF.

The chain uses TRBV18 and TRBJ1-2; D is undetermined. The germline CDR1 and CDR2 sequences are KGHSH and LQKENI. CDR3 length: 15 amino acids. V was shortened by 3 bases and J by 8 bases, with 19 bases between the two germline ends. CDR3 sequence (DNA): TGTGCCAGCTCACCGGTGCAGGATGGAGGTGGGGGCTACACCTTC. The encoded protein is CASSPVQDGGGGYTF.